What follows are 17 T cell receptor beta chains derived from one specimen sequenced in a study of response to subunit inactivated influenza vaccine. TCRdb called the RT-PCR reads again in MiXCR, with one record for every CDR3 protein. Of hundreds of thousands of distinct CDR3 sequences listed, around 15% were seen once; the top ten hold 7.5% to 8%. This material consisted of PBMCs from blood, taken about 14 days before vaccination. The receptors stem from a man aged 45-65 years who received an inactivated influenza vaccine.

A few counts support this clonotype. The V and J genes are TRBV9 and TRBJ2-1; the match to TRBD2 covers 7 bases. The CDR3 consists of 14 residues. Germline-derived CDR1 and CDR2 are SGDLS and YYNGEE. V trimming: 6 bases; J trimming: 7 bases; junction bases outside the gene matches: 10. The chain's CDR3 is CASNPGLVENEQFF. In DNA form, the CDR3 reads TGTGCCAGCAATCCAGGACTAGTAGAAAATGAGCAGTTCTTC.

This chain links TRBV10-3 with TRBJ1-1, with D unresolved. Germline-derived CDR1 and CDR2 are ENHRY and SYGVKD. Between the trimmed V and J ends, which lost 3 bases and 5 bases, there was a span of 13 bases. The CDR3 spans 14 residues. The CDR3 DNA follows: TGTGCCATCAGTGACTATGGCGGAAGGACTGAAGCTTTCTTT. Protein product: CAISDYGGRTEAFF.

This chain connects TRBV7-8 to TRBJ2-1, with unresolved D. Germline V gene sequence: CDR1 SGHVS, CDR2 FQNEAQ. The CDR3 is 15 residues long. Trimming cost V 2 bases and J 6 bases, with 14 bases left between them. The CDR3 sequence: CASSLQVSTFNEQFF. CDR3 sequence (DNA): TGTGCCAGCAGCTTACAGGTATCGACCTTCAATGAGCAGTTCTTC.

This clonotype was observed a few times. This chain links TRBV28 with TRBJ2-7; D is possibly TRBD1 or TRBD2 (7 bases each). Germline V gene lookup returns CDR1 MDHEN and CDR2 SYDVKM. This CDR3 contains 15 residues. Trimming pared 6 bases from V and 2 bases from J, leaving 17 bases between. The CDR3 protein is CASRGHRGGAYEQYF. The DNA of the CDR3 is TGTGCCAGCAGGGGCCACAGGGGAGGGGCCTACGAGCAGTACTTC.

The chain is built from TRBV4-3 and TRBJ2-1; D gene uncertain. The CDR3 spans 18 residues. CDR1 is LGHNA, CDR2 YSLEER, per germline. V lost 0 bases and J lost 5, with 20 bases in between. The CDR3 sequence: CASSQEYVSYGSDNEQFF. CDR3 coding DNA: TGCGCCAGCAGCCAAGAATATGTTAGTTACGGCAGCGACAATGAGCAGTTCTTC.

This chain joins TRBV28 and TRBJ2-7; tentatively, D is TRBD1 (5 bases). There are 14 residues in the CDR3. The germline V gene encodes CDR1 MDHEN and CDR2 SYDVKM. The V end was cut by 5 bases, the J end by 5 bases, with 16 bases between. CDR3 in DNA: TGTGCCAGCAGTAGGCCGCCAAGGGGTCACGAGCAGTACTTC. It is translated as CASSRPPRGHEQYF.

This clonotype was observed many times. The chain carries TRBV7-2 and TRBJ2-3; D is unclear. This CDR3 comprises 13 residues. From germline, CDR1 is SGHTA and CDR2 FQGNSA. Deletions cut 6 bases from V and 0 bases from J, with 7 bases between. The CDR3 bases are TGTGCCAGCAGGACATCTAGCACAGATACGCAGTATTTT. Protein sequence: CASRTSSTDTQYF.

This clonotype was recorded a few times. The rearrangement links TRBV10-3 to TRBJ1-1; possibly TRBD1 for D (5 bases). The CDR3 runs 13 residues. V gave up 5 bases and J gave up 1 base, with 8 bases separating them. Germline CDR1 and CDR2: ENHRY and SYGVKD. The CDR3, as DNA: TGTGCCATCAGTCCGAGGGGGAACACTGAAGCTTTCTTT. It translates to CAISPRGNTEAFF.

The rearrangement uses TRBV12-3 or TRBV12-4 and TRBJ2-7; D not certain. CDR3 length: 14 residues. V lost 6 bases to trimming and J lost 0 bases, with 12 bases between them. This CDR3 reads CASSRDRTSYEQYF. The CDR3 bases are TGTGCCAGCAGCCGCGACCGAACCTCCTACGAGCAGTACTTC.

This clonotype was counted at least ten times. The chain uses TRBV14 and TRBJ2-1; D might be TRBD2 (6 bases). This CDR3 comprises 16 residues. V lost 6 bases and J lost 7, with 22 bases in between. Germline CDR1 reads SGHDN; CDR2 reads FVKESK. CDR3 protein: CASRRGSKEIVNEQFF. The CDR3 DNA reads as TGTGCCAGCAGACGGGGGAGTAAAGAGATTGTGAATGAGCAGTTCTTC.

This chain uses TRBV29-1 with TRBJ2-7, with TRBD1 identical over 11 bases. The V and J ends lost 4 bases and 9 bases, in that order; junction bases with no gene match: 5. The CDR3 is 12 amino acids. Germline assignment: CDR1 SQVTM and CDR2 ANQGSEA. CDR3 in amino acids: CSVAGQGATQYF. The CDR3 nucleotides are TGCAGCGTTGCTGGACAGGGGGCGACGCAGTACTTC.

This clonotype occurred many times. This chain uses TRBV27 with TRBJ2-1, with TRBD2 identical over 8 bases. CDR1 and CDR2 from the germline V gene are MNHEY and SMNVEV (reference sequence). The V and J ends lost 3 bases and 2 bases, in that order; junction bases with no gene match: 3. The CDR3 sequence is 15 residues long. The CDR3 reads CASSLVSGTYNEQFF. DNA for the CDR3: TGTGCCAGCAGTTTGGTTAGCGGGACCTACAATGAGCAGTTCTTC.

The J gene is TRBJ2-3, the V gene TRBV7-2; D is ambiguous. The CDR3 runs to 13 residues. Germline-derived CDR1 and CDR2 are SGHTA and FQGNSA. Trimming took off 7 bases at V and 2 bases at J, with 10 bases between the two ends. CDR3 in amino acids: CASTGGNTDTQYF. CDR3 nucleotide sequence: TGTGCCAGCACAGGTGGCAACACAGATACGCAGTATTTT.

CDR3 DNA sequence: TGTGCCAGCAGCTTGGAGTACAGGGGCGGCTACACCTTC. Translating gives CASSLEYRGGYTF. The chain has TRBV5-6 and TRBJ1-2; the match to TRBD1 covers 7 bases. This CDR3 has 13 residues. Germline V gene data show CDR1 as SGHDT and CDR2 as YYEEEE. V trimming: 0 bases; J trimming: 8 bases; junction bases outside the gene matches: 4. Looking up the rest from reference TRBV5-6 and TRBJ1-2 gives the full variable domain: DAGVTQSPTHLIKTRGQQVTLRCSPKSGHDTVSWYQQALGQGPQFIFQYYEEEERQRGNFPDRFSGHQFPNYSSELNVNALLLGDSALYLCASSLEYRGGYTFGSGTRLTVV.

This clonotype was counted ten times or more. The rearrangement links TRBV24-1 to TRBJ2-2, with 8 bases that match TRBD1. Germline CDR1 reads KGHDR; CDR2 reads SFDVKD. Germline trimming cut 3 bases from V and 0 bases from J; bases unmatched to any gene: 8. The CDR3 is 18 amino acids. CDR3 protein: CATSDDRGFRANTGELFF. The CDR3 DNA sequence: TGTGCCACCAGTGATGACAGGGGCTTCAGGGCGAACACCGGGGAGCTGTTTTTT.

This clonotype turned up a few times. This chain connects TRBV4-3 to TRBJ2-3; D is perhaps TRBD1 (5 bases). Germline-derived CDR1 and CDR2 are LGHNA and YSLEER. The V end was cut by 4 bases, the J end by 6 bases, with 26 bases between. The CDR3 extends over 18 amino acids. The chain's CDR3 is CASSPRHMDSLNRDTQYF. The CDR3 bases are TGCGCCAGCAGCCCCCGCCATATGGATTCTCTGAACAGGGATACGCAGTATTTT.

The chain recombines TRBV4-2 with TRBJ1-6, with TRBD1 matching 7 bases. The germline V gene has CDR1 LGHNA and CDR2 YNFKEQ. The CDR3 length is 15 residues. Trimming removed 7 bases from V and 8 bases from J; junction bases left unmatched: 11. In DNA form, the CDR3 reads TGTGCCAGCACCGAAGCTCGGGACAGATATTCACCCCTCCACTTT. Its protein is CASTEARDRYSPLHF.